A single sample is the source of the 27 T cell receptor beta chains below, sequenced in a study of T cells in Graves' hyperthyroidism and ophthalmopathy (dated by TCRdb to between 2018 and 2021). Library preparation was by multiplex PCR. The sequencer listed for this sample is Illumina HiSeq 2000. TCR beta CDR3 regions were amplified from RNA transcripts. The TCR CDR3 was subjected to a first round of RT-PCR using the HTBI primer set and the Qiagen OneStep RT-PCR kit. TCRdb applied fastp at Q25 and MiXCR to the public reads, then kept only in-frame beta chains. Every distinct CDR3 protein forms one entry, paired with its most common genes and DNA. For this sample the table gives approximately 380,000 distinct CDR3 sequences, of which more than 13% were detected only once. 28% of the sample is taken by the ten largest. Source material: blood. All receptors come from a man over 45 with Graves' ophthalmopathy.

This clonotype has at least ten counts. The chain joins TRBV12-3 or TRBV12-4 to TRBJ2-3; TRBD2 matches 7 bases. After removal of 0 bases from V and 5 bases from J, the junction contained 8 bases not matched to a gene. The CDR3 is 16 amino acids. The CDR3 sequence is CASSLARGSGLDTQYF. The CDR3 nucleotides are TGTGCCAGCAGTTTAGCGCGTGGTAGCGGGTTAGATACGCAGTATTTT.

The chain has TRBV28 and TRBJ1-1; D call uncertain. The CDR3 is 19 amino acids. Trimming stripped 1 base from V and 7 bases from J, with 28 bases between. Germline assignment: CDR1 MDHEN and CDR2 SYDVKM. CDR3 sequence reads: CASSLSFGRRPDSLLEAFF. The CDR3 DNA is TGTGCCAGCAGTTTATCTTTCGGTAGGAGACCCGATTCTTTGCTTGAAGCTTTCTTT.

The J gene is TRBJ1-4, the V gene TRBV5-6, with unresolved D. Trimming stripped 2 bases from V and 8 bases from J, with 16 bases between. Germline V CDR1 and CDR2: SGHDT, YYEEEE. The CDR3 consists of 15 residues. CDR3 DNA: TGTGCCAGCAGCTTCACGGCCCAAAGCGTCGAAAAACTGTTTTTT. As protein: CASSFTAQSVEKLFF.

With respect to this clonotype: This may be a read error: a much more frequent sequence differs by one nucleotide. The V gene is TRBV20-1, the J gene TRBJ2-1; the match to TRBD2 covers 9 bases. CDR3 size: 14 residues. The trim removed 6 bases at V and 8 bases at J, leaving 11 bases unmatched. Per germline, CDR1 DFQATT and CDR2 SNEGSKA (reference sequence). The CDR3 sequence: CSALTGSGSHEQFF. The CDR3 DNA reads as TGCAGTGCCCTGACGGGTAGCGGGAGCCATGAGCAGTTCTTC.

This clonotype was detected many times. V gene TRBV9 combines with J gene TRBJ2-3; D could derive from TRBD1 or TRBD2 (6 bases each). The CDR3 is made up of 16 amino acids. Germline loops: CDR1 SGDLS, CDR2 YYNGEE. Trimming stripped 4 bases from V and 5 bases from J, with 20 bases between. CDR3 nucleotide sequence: TGTGCCAGCAGCAGATGGTTTAGCGGAGGGGGAGATACGCAGTATTTT. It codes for CASSRWFSGGGDTQYF.

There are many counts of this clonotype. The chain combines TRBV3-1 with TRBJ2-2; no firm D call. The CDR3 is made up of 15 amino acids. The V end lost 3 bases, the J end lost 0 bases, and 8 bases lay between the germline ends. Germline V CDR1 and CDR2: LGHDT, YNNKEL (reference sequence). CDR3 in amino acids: CASSQQLPNTGELFF. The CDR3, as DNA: TGTGCCAGCAGCCAGCAACTACCGAACACCGGGGAGCTGTTTTTT.

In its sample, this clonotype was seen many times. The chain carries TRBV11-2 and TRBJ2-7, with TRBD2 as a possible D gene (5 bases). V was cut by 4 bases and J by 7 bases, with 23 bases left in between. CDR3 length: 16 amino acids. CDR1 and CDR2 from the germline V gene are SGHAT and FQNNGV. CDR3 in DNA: TGTGCCAGCAGCTCGCCTACGTTCGGGTATGGGAGTGAGCAGTACTTC. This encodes CASSSPTFGYGSEQYF.

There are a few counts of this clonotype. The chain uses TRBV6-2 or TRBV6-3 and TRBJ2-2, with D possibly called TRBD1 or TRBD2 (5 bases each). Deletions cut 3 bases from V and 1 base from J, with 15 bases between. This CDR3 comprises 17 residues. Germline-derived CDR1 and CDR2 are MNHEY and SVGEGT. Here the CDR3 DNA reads TGTGCCAGCAGTTATGGCGGTAAGAGGGGGAACACCGGGGAGCTGTTTTTT. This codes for CASSYGGKRGNTGELFF.

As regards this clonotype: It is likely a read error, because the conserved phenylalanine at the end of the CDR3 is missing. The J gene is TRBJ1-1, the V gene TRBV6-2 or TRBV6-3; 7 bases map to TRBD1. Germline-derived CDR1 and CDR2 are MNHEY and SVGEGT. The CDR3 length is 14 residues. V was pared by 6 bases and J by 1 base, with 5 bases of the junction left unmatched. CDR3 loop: CASSPGQPNTEAFL. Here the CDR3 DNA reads TGTGCCAGCAGCCCGGGACAGCCGAACACTGAAGCTTTCCTT.

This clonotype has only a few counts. CDR3 in DNA: TGTGCCAGCAGTTCCCAAAAGCTGACTAGCGGACTTTTTAACAATGAGCAGTTCTTC. This gives the protein CASSSQKLTSGLFNNEQFF. This chain joins TRBV12-3 or TRBV12-4 and TRBJ2-1, with 9 bases lining up with TRBD2. CDR3 size: 19 residues. J lost 5 bases, V lost 4 bases, and 18 bases had no gene match.

CDR3 coding DNA: TGTGCCAGCAGGATACAGGGTATATTGACCGGGGAGCTGTTTTTT. Amino acids: CASRIQGILTGELFF. This chain links TRBV28 with TRBJ2-2; D might be TRBD1 (6 bases). The germline CDR1 and CDR2 sequences are MDHEN and SYDVKM. Trimming took 6 bases from V and 5 from J, leaving 16 bases between them. This CDR3 is 15 amino acids long. Looking up the rest from reference TRBV28 and TRBJ2-2 gives the full variable domain: DVKVTQSSRYLVKRTGEKVFLECVQDMDHENMFWYRQDPGLGLRLIYFSYDVKMKEKGDIPEGYSVSREKKERFSLILESASTNQTSMYLCASRIQGILTGELFFGEGSRLTVL.

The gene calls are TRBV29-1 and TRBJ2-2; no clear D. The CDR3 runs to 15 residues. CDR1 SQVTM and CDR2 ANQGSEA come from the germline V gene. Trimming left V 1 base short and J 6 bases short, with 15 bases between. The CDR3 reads CSVEAPMSSPGELFF. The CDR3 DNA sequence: TGCAGCGTTGAAGCCCCCATGTCCAGCCCCGGGGAGCTGTTTTTT.

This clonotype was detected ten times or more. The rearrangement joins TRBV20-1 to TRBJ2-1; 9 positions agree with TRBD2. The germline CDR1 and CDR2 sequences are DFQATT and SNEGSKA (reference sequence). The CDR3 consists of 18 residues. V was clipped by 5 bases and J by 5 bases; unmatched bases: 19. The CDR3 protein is CSAPPAPLSGSSNNEQFF. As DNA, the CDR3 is TGCAGTGCTCCCCCGGCCCCCCTTAGCGGGAGTTCCAACAATGAGCAGTTCTTC.

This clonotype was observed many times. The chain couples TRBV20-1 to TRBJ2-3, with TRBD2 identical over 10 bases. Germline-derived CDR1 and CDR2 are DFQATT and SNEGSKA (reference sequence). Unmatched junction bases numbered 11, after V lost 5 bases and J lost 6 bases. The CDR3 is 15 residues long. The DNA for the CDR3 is TGCAGTGCTCCTAGACTAGCGGGTGGATCGGATACGCAGTATTTT. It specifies CSAPRLAGGSDTQYF.

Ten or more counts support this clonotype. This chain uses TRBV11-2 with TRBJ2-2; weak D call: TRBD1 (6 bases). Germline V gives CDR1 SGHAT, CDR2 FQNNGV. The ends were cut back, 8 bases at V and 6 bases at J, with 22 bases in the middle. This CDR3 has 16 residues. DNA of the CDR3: TGTGCCAGCGGTGACGAGACAGGCTGGGATTCCGGGGAGCTGTTTTTT. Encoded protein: CASGDETGWDSGELFF.

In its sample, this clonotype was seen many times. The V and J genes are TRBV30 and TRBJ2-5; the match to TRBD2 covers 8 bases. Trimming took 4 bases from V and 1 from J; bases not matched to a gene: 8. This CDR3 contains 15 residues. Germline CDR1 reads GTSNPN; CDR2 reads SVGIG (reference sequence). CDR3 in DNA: TGTGCCTGGAATCCCTGGACTAGCAGCCAAGAGACCCAGTACTTC. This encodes CAWNPWTSSQETQYF. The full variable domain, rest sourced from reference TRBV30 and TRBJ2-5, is SQTIHQWPATLVQPVGSPLSLECTVEGTSNPNLYWYRQAAGRGLQLLFYSVGIGQISSEVPQNLSASRPQDRQFILSSKKLLLSDSGFYLCAWNPWTSSQETQYFGPGTRLLVL.

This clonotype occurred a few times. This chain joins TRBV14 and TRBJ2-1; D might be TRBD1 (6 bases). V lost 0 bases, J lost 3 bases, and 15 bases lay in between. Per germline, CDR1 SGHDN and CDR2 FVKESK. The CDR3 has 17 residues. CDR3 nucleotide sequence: TGTGCCAGCAGCCAAGAGTATGGACAGAGTTACTACAATGAGCAGTTCTTC. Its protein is CASSQEYGQSYYNEQFF.

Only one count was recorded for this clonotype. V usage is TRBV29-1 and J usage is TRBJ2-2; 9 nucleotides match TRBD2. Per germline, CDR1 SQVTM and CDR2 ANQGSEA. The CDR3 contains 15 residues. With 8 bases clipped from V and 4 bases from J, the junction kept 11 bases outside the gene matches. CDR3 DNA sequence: TGCAGCCCGAAGATAGCGGGAGTGAGCACCGGGGAGCTGTTTTTT. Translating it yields CSPKIAGVSTGELFF.

In nucleotides, the CDR3 is TGTGCCAGCTCACGGACTCAGGGTAACACCGGGGAGCTGTTTTTT. Translated: CASSRTQGNTGELFF. The chain recombines TRBV18 with TRBJ2-2, with D perhaps given as TRBD1 or TRBD2 (5 bases each). The CDR3 covers 15 residues. Trimming left V 4 bases short and J 2 bases short, with 11 bases between. Germline V gene sequence: CDR1 KGHSH, CDR2 LQKENI.

The CDR3 region is CSAQDGGIGSTEAFF. DNA for the CDR3: TGCAGCGCACAAGACGGCGGTATAGGGTCAACCGAAGCTTTCTTT. The genes are TRBV29-1 and TRBJ1-1, with D unclear. The germline gives CDR1 SQVTM, CDR2 ANQGSEA. Trimming took 7 bases from V and 8 from J, leaving 26 bases between them. CDR3 length: 15 residues.

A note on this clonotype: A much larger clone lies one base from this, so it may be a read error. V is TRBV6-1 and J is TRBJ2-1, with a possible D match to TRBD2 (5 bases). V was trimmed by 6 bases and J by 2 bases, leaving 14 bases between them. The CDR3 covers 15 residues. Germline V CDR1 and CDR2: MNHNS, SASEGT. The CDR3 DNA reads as TGTGCCAGCAGAACGCAAGCGGCCACCTACAATGAGCAGTTCTTC. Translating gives CASRTQAATYNEQFF.

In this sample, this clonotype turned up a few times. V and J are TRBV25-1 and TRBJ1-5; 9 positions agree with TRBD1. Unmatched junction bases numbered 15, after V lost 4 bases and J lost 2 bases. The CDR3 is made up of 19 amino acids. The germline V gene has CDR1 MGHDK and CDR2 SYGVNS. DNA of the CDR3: TGTGCCAGCAGTGGAACAAATACAGGGGGCGCTGGAGGCAATCAGCCCCAGCATTTT. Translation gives CASSGTNTGGAGGNQPQHF.

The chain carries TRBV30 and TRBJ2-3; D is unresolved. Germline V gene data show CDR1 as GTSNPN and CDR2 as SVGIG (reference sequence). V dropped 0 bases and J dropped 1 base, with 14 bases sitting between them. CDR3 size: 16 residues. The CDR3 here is CAWSVRGPTGTDTQYF. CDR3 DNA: TGTGCCTGGAGTGTACGTGGACCTACTGGCACAGATACGCAGTATTTT.

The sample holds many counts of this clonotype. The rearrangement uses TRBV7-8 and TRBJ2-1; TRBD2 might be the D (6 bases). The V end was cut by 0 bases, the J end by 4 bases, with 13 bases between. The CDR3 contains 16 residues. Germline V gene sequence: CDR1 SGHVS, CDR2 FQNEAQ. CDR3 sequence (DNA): TGTGCCAGCAGCTTAGCGTTCAGCGGGCCTTACAATGAGCAGTTCTTC. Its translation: CASSLAFSGPYNEQFF.

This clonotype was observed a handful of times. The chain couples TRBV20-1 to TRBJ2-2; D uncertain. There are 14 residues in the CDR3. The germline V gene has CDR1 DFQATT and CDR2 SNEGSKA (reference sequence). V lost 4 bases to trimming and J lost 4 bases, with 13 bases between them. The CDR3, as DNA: TGCAGTGCTAAGTTGGGTTCAGGCACCGGGGAGCTGTTTTTT. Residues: CSAKLGSGTGELFF.

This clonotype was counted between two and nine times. CDR3: CASSPAGQETQYF. CDR3 DNA sequence: TGCGCCAGCAGCCCAGCGGGGCAAGAGACCCAGTACTTC. The chain links TRBV4-1 to TRBJ2-5; 7 bases line up with TRBD2. J lost 2 bases, V lost 4 bases, and 1 base had no gene match. CDR1 MGHRA and CDR2 YSYEKL come from the germline V gene. The CDR3 is made up of 13 amino acids.

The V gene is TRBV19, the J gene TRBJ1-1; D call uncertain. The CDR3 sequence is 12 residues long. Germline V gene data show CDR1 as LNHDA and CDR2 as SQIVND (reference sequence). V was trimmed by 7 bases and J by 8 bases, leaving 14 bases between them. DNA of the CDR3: TGTGCCAGTATGGAGGGAGCACGGGAAGCTTTCTTT. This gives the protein CASMEGAREAFF.